The sample holds many counts of the clone carrying this T cell receptor beta chain. What it recognizes is unknown. The sample comes from a study of human T cells and chemical hapten exposure. Turning to the study itself: Among samples, TCR yields varied mainly because of small differences in pooled library volume.

Time point: pre-sensitization, week 0. As to treatment: therapeutic diphenylcyclopropenone sensitization with weekly scalp DPC. Alopecia patients between 18 and 70 years old and suitable for DPC were used as donors. Study-wide findings and caveats: Against controls, expanded TCRs gave rise to significantly more large CDR3 similarity clusters.

Unique molecular identifiers were linked by the library to individual cDNA molecules. Via MiXCR, TCRdb re-called the RACE reads, giving one row per CDR3 protein. The sample contains nearly 110,000 distinct CDR3 sequences, approximately 12% of which appear only once. This material consisted of whole blood, taken in connection with sensitization to the hapten diphenylcyclopropenone (DPC). The source of this sequence is a woman between 50 and 59 years old with alopecia areata. Some clones in this sample may be carry-over from other donors' samples.

The CDR3 protein is CASSLVIWLRPSYNEQFF. The CDR3 bases are TGCGCCAGCAGCTTGGTGATTTGGCTCCGTCCTTCCTACAATGAGCAGTTCTTC. The V and J genes are TRBV5-1 and TRBJ2-1; no reliable D call. The CDR3 is 18 residues long. V lost 0 bases, J lost 1 base, and 17 bases lay in between. Germline V gene lookup returns CDR1 SGHRS and CDR2 YFSETQ.